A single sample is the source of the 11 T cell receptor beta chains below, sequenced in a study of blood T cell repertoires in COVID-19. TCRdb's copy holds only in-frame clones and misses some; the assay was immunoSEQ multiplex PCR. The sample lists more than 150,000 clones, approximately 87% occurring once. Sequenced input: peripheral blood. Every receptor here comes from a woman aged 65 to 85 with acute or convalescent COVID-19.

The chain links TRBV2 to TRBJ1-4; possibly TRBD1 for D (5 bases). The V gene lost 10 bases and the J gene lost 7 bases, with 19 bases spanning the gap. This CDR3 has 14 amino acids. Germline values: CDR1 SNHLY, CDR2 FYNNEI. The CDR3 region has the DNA TGTGCCACGAACATGGAAGGAAGGGGTGAAAAACTGTTTTTT. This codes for CATNMEGRGEKLFF.

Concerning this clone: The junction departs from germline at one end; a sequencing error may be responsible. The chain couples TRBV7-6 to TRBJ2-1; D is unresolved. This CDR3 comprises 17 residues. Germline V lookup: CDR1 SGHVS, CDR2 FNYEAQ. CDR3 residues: CASSLDVASSSYNGQFF. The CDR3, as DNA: TGTGCCAGCAGCTTAGACGTTGCTAGTAGCTCCTACAATGGGCAGTTCTTC.

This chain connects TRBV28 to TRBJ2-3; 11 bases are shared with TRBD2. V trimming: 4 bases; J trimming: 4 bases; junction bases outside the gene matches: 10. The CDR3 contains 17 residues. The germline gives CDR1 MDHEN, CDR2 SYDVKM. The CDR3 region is CASSSPMTSGTADTQYF. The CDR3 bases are TGTGCCAGCAGTTCCCCCATGACTAGCGGGACCGCAGATACGCAGTATTTT.

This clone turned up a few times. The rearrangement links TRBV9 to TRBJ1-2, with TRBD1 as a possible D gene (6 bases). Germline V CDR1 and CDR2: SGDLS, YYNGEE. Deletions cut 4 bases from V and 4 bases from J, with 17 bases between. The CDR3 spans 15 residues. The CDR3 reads CASSFSRGSSYGYTF. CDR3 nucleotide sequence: TGTGCCAGCAGCTTTAGCAGGGGAAGTAGCTATGGCTACACCTTC.

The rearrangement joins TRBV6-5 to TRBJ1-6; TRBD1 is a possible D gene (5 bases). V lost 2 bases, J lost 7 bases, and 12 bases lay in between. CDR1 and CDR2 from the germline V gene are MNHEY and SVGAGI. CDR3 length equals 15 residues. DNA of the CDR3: TGTGCCAGCAGTTACGAGTCAGGGAAGAATTCACCCCTCCACTTT. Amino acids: CASSYESGKNSPLHF.

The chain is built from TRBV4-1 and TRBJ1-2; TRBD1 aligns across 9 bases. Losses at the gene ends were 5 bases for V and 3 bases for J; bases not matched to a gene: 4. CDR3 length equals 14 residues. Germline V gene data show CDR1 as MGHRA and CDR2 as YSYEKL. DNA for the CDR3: TGCGCCAGCAGCAAAAGGGACAGGGACTATGGCTACACCTTC. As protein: CASSKRDRDYGYTF.

CDR3 DNA: TGTGCCAGCAGTTTGACGCGGGGCCGAAACACCATATATTTT. It yields the protein CASSLTRGRNTIYF. The genes are TRBV27 and TRBJ1-3; D possibly corresponds to TRBD1 (5 bases). CDR1 is MNHEY and CDR2 is SMNVEV in the germline V gene (reference sequence). V was pared by 3 bases and J by 5 bases, with 11 bases between. CDR3 size: 14 residues.

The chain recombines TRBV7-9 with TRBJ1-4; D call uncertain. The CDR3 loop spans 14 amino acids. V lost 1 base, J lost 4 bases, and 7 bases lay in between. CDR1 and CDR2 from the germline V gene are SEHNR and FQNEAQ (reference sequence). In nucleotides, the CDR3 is TGTGCCAGCAGCTTAGTCCAGGATAATGAAAAACTGTTTTTT. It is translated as CASSLVQDNEKLFF.

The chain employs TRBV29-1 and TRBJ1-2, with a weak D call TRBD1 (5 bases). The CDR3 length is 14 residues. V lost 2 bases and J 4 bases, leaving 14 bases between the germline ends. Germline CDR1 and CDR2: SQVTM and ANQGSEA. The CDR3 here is CSVESPGVVYGYTF. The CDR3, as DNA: TGCAGCGTTGAATCACCGGGGGTCGTCTATGGCTACACCTTC.

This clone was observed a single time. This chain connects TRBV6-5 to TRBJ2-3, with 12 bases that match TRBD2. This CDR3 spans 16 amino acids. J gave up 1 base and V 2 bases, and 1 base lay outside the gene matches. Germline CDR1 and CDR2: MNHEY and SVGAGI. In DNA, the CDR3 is TGTGCCAGCAGTTACCGGACTAGCGGGGGCACAGATACGCAGTATTTT. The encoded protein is CASSYRTSGGTDTQYF.

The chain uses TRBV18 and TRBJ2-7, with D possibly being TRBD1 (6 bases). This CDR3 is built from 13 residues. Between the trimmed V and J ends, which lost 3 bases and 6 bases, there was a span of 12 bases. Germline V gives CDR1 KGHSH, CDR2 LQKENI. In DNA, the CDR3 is TGTGCCAGCTCACCCAAAGTCAGGGGCGAGCAGTACTTC. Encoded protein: CASSPKVRGEQYF.